A selection of T cell receptor beta chains follows, all from one sample in a study of identical twins. A single record per CDR3 protein comes from TCRdb applying MiXCR to the 5' RACE reads. The sample gives under 400,000 distinct CDR3 sequences, approximately 10% of which show up once; roughly 9% is in the top ten. The specimen sequenced was naive T cells sorted from blood. The source is a woman between 45 and 60 years old in good health. The CDR3 runs from the conserved cysteine through the conserved F or W. Fields, in order: CDR3 DNA, CDR3 protein, clone size, J gene, D gene, V gene. A D gene is named only where the DNA matches it firmly. Size is stated for part of the rows, as once, few or many counts, or as a class when the clone is expanded.

TGTGCCAGCAGTGGGACCCAGGGGGGCTATGGCTACACCTTC	CASSGTQGGYGYTF	many	TRBJ1-2	TRBD1	TRBV12-3/TRBV12-4
TGTGCCAGCAGTTCCGTAGGGACCCAGTACTTC	CASSSVGTQYF	.	TRBJ2-5	.	TRBV6-2/TRBV6-3
TGCGCCAGCAGACCCCGACTAGCGGGAGGCCACGAGCAGTACTTC	CASRPRLAGGHEQYF	few	TRBJ2-7	TRBD2	TRBV5-1
TGCAGTGCTAGAGATACAGCCAATGAGCAGTTCTTC	CSARDTANEQFF	.	TRBJ2-1	.	TRBV20-1
TGCGCCAGCAGCGTGGACGCGGTGGATTCACCCCTCCACTTT	CASSVDAVDSPLHF	many	TRBJ1-6	.	TRBV5-1
TGTGCCAGCAGCCTGGTCGCAGGGCAGGGCACTGAAGCTTTCTTT	CASSLVAGQGTEAFF	few	TRBJ1-1	.	TRBV5-8
TGTGCCACCAGGCCGTGGGGGAGGGTCGATGAGCAGTTCTTC	CATRPWGRVDEQFF	.	TRBJ2-1	TRBD2	TRBV24-1
TGCGCCAGCAGCGACGCTAACCCCGGACTAGCGGGGGGACAGGATTTT	CASSDANPGLAGGQDF	few	TRBJ2-3	TRBD2	TRBV5-1
TGTGCCAGCAGCTGGCGTGGGACGGTTAACTATGGCTACACCTTC	CASSWRGTVNYGYTF	.	TRBJ1-2	.	TRBV5-8
TGCAGTGCCCCTCAAATGGGCACAGATACGCAGTATTTT	CSAPQMGTDTQYF	many	TRBJ2-3	.	TRBV20-1
TGTGCCAGCAGTGCGACAGGGGTCACTGAAGCTTTCTTT	CASSATGVTEAFF	.	TRBJ1-1	TRBD1	TRBV25-1
TGTGCCAGCAGCCTGGGGAGCGGGAGCCTCACAGATACGCAGTATTTT	CASSLGSGSLTDTQYF	few	TRBJ2-3	TRBD2	TRBV7-6
TGCGCCAGCAGCTTGGACGGCCCGTTATCTGGGGCCAACGTCCTGACTTTC	CASSLDGPLSGANVLTF	few	TRBJ2-6	.	TRBV5-1
TGTGCCAGCAGCGAGGCTGGAACTAATGAAAAACTGTTTTTT	CASSEAGTNEKLFF	many	TRBJ1-4	.	TRBV13
TGTGCCAGCAGCAAAGGACAGGACCAGGACTACGAGCAGTACTTC	CASSKGQDQDYEQYF	few	TRBJ2-7	.	TRBV21-1
TGCGCCAGCAGCCCACGATACCGAACCCAGGGGATCGAGACCCAGTACTTC	CASSPRYRTQGIETQYF	.	TRBJ2-5	.	TRBV5-1
TGCGCCAGCAGCCAAGAGGACTTACTAAGGAACATTCAGTACTTC	CASSQEDLLRNIQYF	many	TRBJ2-4	.	TRBV4-1
TGTGCCATCAGCGAGCGGGAGGGTTACAATGAGCAGTTCTTC	CAISEREGYNEQFF	.	TRBJ2-1	TRBD2	TRBV10-3
TGTGCCTGGAATCTCTTCAAGACTGAAGCTTTCTTT	CAWNLFKTEAFF	few	TRBJ1-1	.	TRBV30
TGTGCCAGCAGCGCGGAGACCCAGACGGCGAATCAGTTCTTC	CASSAETQTANQFF	.	TRBJ2-1	.	TRBV7-9
TGTGCCAGCAGCCAAGCGCGGGTGGCGGTGAGGGGGGAGCTGTTTTTT	CASSQARVAVRGELFF	.	TRBJ2-2	.	TRBV3-1
TGTGCCAGCAGCCTCCTTCGACTAGCGGGAGACCAAGAGACCCAGTACTTC	CASSLLRLAGDQETQYF	.	TRBJ2-5	TRBD2	TRBV3-1
TGTGCCATCAGTGAGTCAGGGCTCAGCACAGATACGCAGTATTTT	CAISESGLSTDTQYF	.	TRBJ2-3	.	TRBV10-3
TGTGCCAGCAGTTACTCGAACAGCGCGAACACCGGGGAGCTGTTTTTT	CASSYSNSANTGELFF	few	TRBJ2-2	.	TRBV6-5
TGCGCCAGCAGCTTGGCGAGGCTTAATTCACCCCTCCACTTT	CASSLARLNSPLHF	many	TRBJ1-6	.	TRBV5-1
TGCAGTGCTAGAGGGGTAGTGTCAATTACCAAAGAGACCCAGTACTTC	CSARGVVSITKETQYF	few	TRBJ2-5	.	TRBV20-1
TGTGCCAGCAGCAGTTGGACAGTTGAGACCCAGTACTTC	CASSSWTVETQYF	many	TRBJ2-5	.	TRBV21-1
TGTGCCAGCAGCCATCTCCGCGGGAGGCCGGGTCCACAGCTCAAAGAGACCCAGTACTTC	CASSHLRGRPGPQLKETQYF	few	TRBJ2-5	TRBD2	TRBV3-1
TGTGCCACCAGTGATTGGGTTAGCGGGGTTTCTTACAATGAGCAGTTCTTC	CATSDWVSGVSYNEQFF	few	TRBJ2-1	TRBD2	TRBV24-1
TGTGCCAGCAGCGCCCACCGGGACGGCCTCTTGGATCCTTATGGCTACACCTTC	CASSAHRDGLLDPYGYTF	.	TRBJ1-2	.	TRBV7-9
TGTGCCAGCAGTTTAAACCTCAGCGGGAGGGCCTACGAGCAGTACTTC	CASSLNLSGRAYEQYF	.	TRBJ2-7	TRBD2	TRBV12-3/TRBV12-4
TGTGCCAGCAGCTTTATACGACTAGCGGCGGTTGGAGATTTT	CASSFIRLAAVGDF	.	TRBJ2-3	TRBD2	TRBV7-2
TGTGCCAGCAGTCGACTAGCGGGAGGAGTATCGAACACCGGGGAGCTGTTTTTT	CASSRLAGGVSNTGELFF	many	TRBJ2-2	TRBD2	TRBV28
TGTGCCTGGAGTCCACCCGGAGCGGGAGGGCTGGTCAGTGAGCAGTTCTTC	CAWSPPGAGGLVSEQFF	few	TRBJ2-1	TRBD2	TRBV30
TGTGCCAGCAGTTACCAATCGGGGGTACAGCCCCAGCATTTT	CASSYQSGVQPQHF	many	TRBJ1-5	.	TRBV6-6
TGTGCCAGCAGCACAGGACGTAGGAACCGAGATACGCAGTATTTT	CASSTGRRNRDTQYF	.	TRBJ2-3	.	TRBV11-2
TGTGCCAGCAGCCAAGCTGAGCTGGCTGGAAACACCATATATTTT	CASSQAELAGNTIYF	.	TRBJ1-3	.	TRBV3-1
TGTGCCACCAGTCGGGGAAGGGCAAGCTCCTACAATGAGCAGTTCTTC	CATSRGRASSYNEQFF	few	TRBJ2-1	.	TRBV24-1
TGTGCCAGCAGCTTGGATCGACTTTGGTACCTGCAGCAGTATTTT	CASSLDRLWYLQQYF	few	TRBJ2-3	.	TRBV5-5
TGTGCCAGCAGCCAAGAAGACGGCACTGAAGCTTTCTTT	CASSQEDGTEAFF	.	TRBJ1-1	.	TRBV14